Below are 22 T cell receptor beta chains sequenced from a single sample in a study of CD8 T cells in Susac syndrome. cDNA came from roughly 0.53 to 1 ug RNA primed by random hexamers. Via MiXCR, TCRdb re-called the immunoSEQ multiplex PCR reads, giving one row per CDR3 protein. The table records roughly 200,000 distinct CDR3 sequences, around 94% of them present only once. Sequenced: CD4+ T cells from PBMCs. The receptors were gathered from a human donor with Susac syndrome.

The gene calls are TRBV12-3 or TRBV12-4 and TRBJ2-5, with a tentative D call TRBD1 (5 bases). The CDR3 length is 14 residues. V dropped 6 bases and J dropped 6 bases, with 17 bases sitting between them. CDR3 sequence (DNA): TGTGCCAGCAGGGGCTCCCAGGGCGGAAAGACCCAGTACTTC. Amino acid sequence: CASRGSQGGKTQYF.

This chain joins TRBV20-1 and TRBJ2-7; maybe TRBD2 (6 bases). The V end lost 3 bases, the J end lost 6 bases, and 12 bases lay between the germline ends. This CDR3 comprises 12 residues. Germline CDR1 DFQATT, CDR2 SNEGSKA (reference sequence). CDR3 residues: CSASGGRGEQYF. CDR3 coding DNA: TGCAGTGCTAGCGGGGGACGGGGCGAGCAGTACTTC.

The chain joins TRBV2 to TRBJ2-2, with D maybe TRBD2 (5 bases). The germline gives CDR1 SNHLY, CDR2 FYNNEI. There are 15 residues in the CDR3. The germline V and J ends were trimmed by 7 bases and 4 bases, with 16 bases remaining between them. The CDR3 sequence: CASNPSDRGTGELFF. Here the CDR3 DNA reads TGTGCCAGCAATCCATCGGACCGGGGCACCGGGGAGCTGTTTTTT.

The chain couples TRBV18 to TRBJ1-4; 9 nucleotides align to TRBD1. Germline V lookup: CDR1 KGHSH, CDR2 LQKENI. With 6 bases clipped from V and 5 bases from J, the junction kept 4 bases outside the gene matches. This CDR3 comprises 14 residues. CDR3 residues: CASSADRGNEKLFF. DNA for the CDR3: TGTGCCAGCTCTGCAGACAGGGGGAATGAAAAACTGTTTTTT.

The J gene is TRBJ2-3, the V gene TRBV6-5; D is uncertain. This CDR3 comprises 11 residues. V was shortened by 1 base and J by 7 bases, with 3 bases between the two germline ends. CDR1 is MNHEY, CDR2 SVGAGI, per germline. The CDR3 sequence: CASSYFYTQYF. CDR3 nucleotides: TGTGCCAGCAGTTACTTTTATACGCAGTATTTT.

V is TRBV20-1 and J is TRBJ1-2; possible D gene TRBD1, 6 bases. Germline lookup yields CDR1 DFQATT and CDR2 SNEGSKA (reference sequence). Trimming removed 3 bases at V and 3 bases at J, with 11 bases between. The CDR3 runs 13 residues. CDR3 in DNA: TGCAGTGCTAGCGGGGGGCCCGACTATGGCTACACCTTC. This sequence encodes CSASGGPDYGYTF.

This chain joins TRBV2 and TRBJ2-5, with 15 bases that match TRBD2. Trimming at V came to 4 bases and at J to 3 bases, leaving 0 bases not matched to a gene. Germline CDR1 reads SNHLY; CDR2 reads FYNNEI. This CDR3 is 15 amino acids long. CDR3 sequence (DNA): TGTGCCAGCAGTGGGACTAGCGGGGGGGAAGAGACCCAGTACTTC. Translated: CASSGTSGGEETQYF.

The rearrangement links TRBV7-2 to TRBJ2-1, with 8 bases identical to TRBD1. Germline V lookup: CDR1 SGHTA, CDR2 FQGNSA. V trimming: 3 bases; J trimming: 4 bases; junction bases outside the gene matches: 5. The CDR3 totals 15 residues. The chain's CDR3 is CASSFDRGRYNEQFF. The DNA of the CDR3 is TGTGCCAGCAGCTTCGACAGGGGTCGGTACAATGAGCAGTTCTTC.

This clonotype came up once. This chain uses TRBV3-1 with TRBJ1-2, with TRBD1 matching over 8 bases. The germline CDR1 and CDR2 sequences are LGHDT and YNNKEL (reference sequence). V dropped 6 bases and J dropped 7; count of bases not matched to a gene: 13. The CDR3 sequence is 15 residues long. The CDR3 reads CASSQNSGGRIGYTF. In DNA form, the CDR3 reads TGTGCCAGCAGTCAGAACTCAGGGGGCCGGATTGGCTACACCTTC.

This clonotype was detected only a few times. The chain links TRBV18 to TRBJ2-6; D is tentatively TRBD1 or TRBD2 (6 bases each). The length of the CDR3 is 15 residues. Germline loops: CDR1 KGHSH, CDR2 LQKENI. V lost 4 bases, J lost 4 bases, and 11 bases lay in between. The CDR3 loop reads CASSLGGAGANVLTF. The CDR3 bases are TGTGCCAGCTCACTCGGGGGCGCCGGGGCCAACGTCCTGACTTTC.

Here the CDR3 reads CASSTPGSSTDTQYF. The CDR3 nucleotides read TGTGCCAGCAGTACGCCGGGGAGTAGCACAGATACGCAGTATTTT. This chain connects TRBV2 to TRBJ2-3, with a weak D call TRBD2 (5 bases). The CDR3 loop spans 15 amino acids. CDR1 is SNHLY, CDR2 FYNNEI, per germline. Trimming took off 5 bases at V and 0 bases at J, with 12 bases between the two ends.

The chain recombines TRBV4-1 with TRBJ2-7, with a tentative D call TRBD2 (5 bases). The CDR3 is 15 residues long. Trimming shortened V by 0 bases and J by 3 bases, and 12 bases separated the two germline ends. CDR1 and CDR2 (germline): MGHRA, YSYEKL. The chain's CDR3 is CASSQDNWRYYEQYF. CDR3 DNA sequence: TGCGCCAGCAGCCAAGATAATTGGAGGTACTACGAGCAGTACTTC.

The chain couples TRBV3-1 to TRBJ1-5; tentatively, D is TRBD1 (6 bases). The CDR3 loop spans 15 amino acids. The ends were cut back, 1 base at V and 3 bases at J, with 10 bases in the middle. Germline V CDR1 and CDR2: LGHDT, YNNKEL (reference sequence). The CDR3 here is CASSQGGATNQPQHF. CDR3 DNA: TGTGCCAGCAGCCAAGGGGGGGCAACCAATCAGCCCCAGCATTTT.

This CDR3 reads CAWSSRPSSTDTQYF. The CDR3 DNA follows: TGTGCCTGGAGTTCGAGACCCTCGAGCACAGATACGCAGTATTTT. J is TRBJ2-3 and V is TRBV30, with unresolved D. The CDR3 loop spans 15 amino acids. V dropped 2 bases and J dropped 0 bases, with 12 bases sitting between them. From germline, CDR1 is GTSNPN and CDR2 SVGIG (reference sequence).

The rearrangement links TRBV2 to TRBJ1-5, with 7 bases lining up with TRBD1. Germline V gene data show CDR1 as SNHLY and CDR2 as FYNNEI. The CDR3 is 13 residues long. With 8 bases clipped from V and 1 base from J, the junction kept 2 bases outside the gene matches. DNA for the CDR3: TGTGCCAGCCAGGGGGACAGCAATCAGCCCCAGCATTTT. The encoded protein is CASQGDSNQPQHF.

The chain combines TRBV2 with TRBJ2-7, with D perhaps TRBD2 (6 bases). The germline V and J ends were trimmed by 11 bases and 5 bases, with 16 bases remaining between them. Per germline, CDR1 SNHLY and CDR2 FYNNEI. CDR3 length equals 12 residues. CDR3 loop: CACRAGVDEQYF. The CDR3 nucleotides read TGTGCCTGCCGAGCGGGCGTGGACGAGCAGTACTTC.

V gene TRBV30 combines with J gene TRBJ2-3, with D unclear. Germline CDR1 is GTSNPN and CDR2 is SVGIG (reference sequence). This CDR3 is 13 amino acids long. The DNA of the CDR3 is TGTGCTTCAAGACGGGCTTCCACAGATACGCAGTATTTT. It codes for CASRRASTDTQYF.

This rearrangement joins TRBV7-9 to TRBJ2-5; tentatively, D is TRBD1 (5 bases). The germline gives CDR1 SEHNR, CDR2 FQNEAQ (reference sequence). V was cut by 6 bases and J by 3 bases, with 14 bases left in between. This CDR3 contains 14 residues. The CDR3 coding sequence is TGTGCCAGCAGTCCAGGACACAAGAAAGAGACCCAGTACTTC. Its protein is CASSPGHKKETQYF.

CDR3 nucleotides: TGCAGTGCTAGAGAGAGGACAGGAATGGACATTCAGTACTTC. Its protein product is CSARERTGMDIQYF. This chain links TRBV20-1 with TRBJ2-4; 7 nucleotides align to TRBD1. The CDR3 runs to 14 residues. Trimming took 0 bases from V and 8 from J; bases not matched to a gene: 7. CDR1 and CDR2 from the germline V gene are DFQATT and SNEGSKA (reference sequence).

This rearrangement joins TRBV5-4 to TRBJ1-5; D is undetermined. CDR1 and CDR2 (germline): SGHNT, YYREEE (reference sequence). The length of the CDR3 is 16 residues. V lost 0 bases, J lost 0 bases, and 10 bases lay in between. This CDR3 is CASSLGGPDSNQPQHF. CDR3 nucleotides: TGTGCCAGCAGCTTGGGAGGCCCTGATAGCAATCAGCCCCAGCATTTT.

This chain joins TRBV2 and TRBJ2-7, with TRBD2 matching 9 bases. V dropped 3 bases and J dropped 4; count of bases not matched to a gene: 7. This CDR3 has 15 residues. CDR1 is SNHLY and CDR2 is FYNNEI in the germline V gene. The CDR3 coding sequence is TGTGCCAGCAGTGATGTGCGGGGGGGCTTGTACGAGCAGTACTTC. This translates into CASSDVRGGLYEQYF.

The V and J genes are TRBV25-1 and TRBJ2-1, with a weak D call TRBD1 (6 bases). V lost 1 base to trimming and J lost 2 bases, with 9 bases between them. Germline loops: CDR1 MGHDK, CDR2 SYGVNS. The CDR3 length is 15 residues. The CDR3, as DNA: TGTGCCAGCAGTGAATCAGGGGCAGCCTACAATGAGCAGTTCTTC. Its translation is CASSESGAAYNEQFF. Filled out from reference TRBV25-1 and TRBJ2-1, the complete variable domain reads EADIYQTPRYLVIGTGKKITLECSQTMGHDKMYWYQQDPGMELHLIHYSYGVNSTEKGDLSSESTVSRIRTEHFPLTLESARPSHTSQYLCASSESGAAYNEQFFGPGTRLTVL.